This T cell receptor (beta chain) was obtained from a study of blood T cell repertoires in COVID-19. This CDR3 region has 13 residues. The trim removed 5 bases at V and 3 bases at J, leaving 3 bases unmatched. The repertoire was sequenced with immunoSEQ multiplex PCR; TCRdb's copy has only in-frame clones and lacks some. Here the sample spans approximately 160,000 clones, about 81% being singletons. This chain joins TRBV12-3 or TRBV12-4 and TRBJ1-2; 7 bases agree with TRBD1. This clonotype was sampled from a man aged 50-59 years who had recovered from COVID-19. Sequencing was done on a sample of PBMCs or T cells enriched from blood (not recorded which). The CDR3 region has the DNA TGTGCCAGCAGTCCGGGACAGCACTATGGCTACACCTTC. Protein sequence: CASSPGQHYGYTF.